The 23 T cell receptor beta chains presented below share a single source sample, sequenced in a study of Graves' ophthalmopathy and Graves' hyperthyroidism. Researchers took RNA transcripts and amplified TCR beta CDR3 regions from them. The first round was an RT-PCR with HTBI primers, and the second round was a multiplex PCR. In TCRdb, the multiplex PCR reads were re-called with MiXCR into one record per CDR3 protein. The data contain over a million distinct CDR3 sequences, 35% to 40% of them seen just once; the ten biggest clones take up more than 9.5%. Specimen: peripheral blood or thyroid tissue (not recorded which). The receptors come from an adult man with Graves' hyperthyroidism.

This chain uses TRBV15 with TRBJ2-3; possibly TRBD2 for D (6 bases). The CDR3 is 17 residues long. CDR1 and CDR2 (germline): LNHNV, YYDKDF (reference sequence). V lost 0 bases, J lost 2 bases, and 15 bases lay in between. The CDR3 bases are TGTGCCACCAGCAGAGATGTGGTAGCGGATTACACAGATACGCAGTATTTT. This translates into CATSRDVVADYTDTQYF.

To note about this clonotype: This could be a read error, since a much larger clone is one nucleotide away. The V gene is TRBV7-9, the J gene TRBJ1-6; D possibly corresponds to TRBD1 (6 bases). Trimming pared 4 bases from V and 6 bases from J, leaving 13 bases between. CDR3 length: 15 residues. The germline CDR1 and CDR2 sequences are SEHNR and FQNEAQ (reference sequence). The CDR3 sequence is CASSWRAGVNSPLHF. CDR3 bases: TGTGCCAGCAGCTGGCGGGCAGGGGTTAATTCACCCCTCCACTTT.

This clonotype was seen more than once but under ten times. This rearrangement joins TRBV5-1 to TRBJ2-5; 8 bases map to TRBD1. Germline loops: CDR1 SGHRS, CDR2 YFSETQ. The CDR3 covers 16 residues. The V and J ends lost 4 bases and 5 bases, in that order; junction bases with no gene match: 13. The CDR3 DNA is TGCGCCAGCAGCCTGGACGGACAGGGCTTATTGGAGACCCAGTACTTC. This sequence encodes CASSLDGQGLLETQYF.

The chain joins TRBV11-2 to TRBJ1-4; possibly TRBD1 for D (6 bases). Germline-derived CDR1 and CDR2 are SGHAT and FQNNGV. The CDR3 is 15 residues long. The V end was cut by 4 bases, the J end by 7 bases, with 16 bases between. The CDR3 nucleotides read TGTGCCAGCAGCTCACTAATACAGGGCAGTGAAAAACTGTTTTTT. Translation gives CASSSLIQGSEKLFF.

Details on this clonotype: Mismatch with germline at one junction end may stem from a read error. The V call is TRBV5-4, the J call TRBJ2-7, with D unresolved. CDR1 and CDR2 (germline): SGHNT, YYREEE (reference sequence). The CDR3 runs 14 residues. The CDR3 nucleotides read TGTGCCAGCACCTTGAGTCAATCCCCCTACGAGCAGTACTTC. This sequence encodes CASTLSQSPYEQYF.

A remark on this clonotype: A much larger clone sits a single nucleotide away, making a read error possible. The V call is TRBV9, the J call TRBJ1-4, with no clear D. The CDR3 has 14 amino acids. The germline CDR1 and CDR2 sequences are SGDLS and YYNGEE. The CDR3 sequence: CASSESTHREKLLF. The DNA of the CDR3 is TGTGCCAGCAGCGAGAGCACCCACCGGGAAAAACTGCTTTTT.

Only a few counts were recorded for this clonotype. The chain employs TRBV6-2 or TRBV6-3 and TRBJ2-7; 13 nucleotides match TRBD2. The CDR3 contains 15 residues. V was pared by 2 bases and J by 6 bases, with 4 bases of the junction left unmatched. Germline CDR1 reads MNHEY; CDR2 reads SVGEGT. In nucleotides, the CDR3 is TGTGCCAGCAGTTACACTAGCGGGAGGGCGTTCGAGCAGTACTTC. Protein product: CASSYTSGRAFEQYF.

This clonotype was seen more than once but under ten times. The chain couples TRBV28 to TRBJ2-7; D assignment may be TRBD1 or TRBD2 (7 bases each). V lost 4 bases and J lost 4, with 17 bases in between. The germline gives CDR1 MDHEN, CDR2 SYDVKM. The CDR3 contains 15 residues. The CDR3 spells CASSWGGTGDYEQYF. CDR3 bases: TGTGCCAGCAGTTGGGGGGGTACAGGGGATTACGAGCAGTACTTC.

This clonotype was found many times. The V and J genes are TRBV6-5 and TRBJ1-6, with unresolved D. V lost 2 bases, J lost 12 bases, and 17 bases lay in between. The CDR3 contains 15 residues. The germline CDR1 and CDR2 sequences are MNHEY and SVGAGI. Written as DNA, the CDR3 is TGTGCCAGCAGTTACGGTTGGAGGGTGGCGGGACCCCTCCACTTT. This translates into CASSYGWRVAGPLHF.

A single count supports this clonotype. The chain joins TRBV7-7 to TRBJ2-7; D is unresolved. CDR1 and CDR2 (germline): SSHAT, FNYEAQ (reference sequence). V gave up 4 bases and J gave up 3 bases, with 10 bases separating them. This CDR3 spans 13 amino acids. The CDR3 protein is CASSSTADYEQYF. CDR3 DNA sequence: TGTGCCAGCAGCTCAACAGCCGACTACGAGCAGTACTTC.

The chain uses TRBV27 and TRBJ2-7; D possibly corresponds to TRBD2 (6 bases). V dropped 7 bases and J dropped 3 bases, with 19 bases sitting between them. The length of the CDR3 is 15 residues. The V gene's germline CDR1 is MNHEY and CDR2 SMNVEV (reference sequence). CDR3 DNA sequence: TGTGCCAGCATTAAGACACAAGGAGGGATCTACGAGCAGTACTTC. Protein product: CASIKTQGGIYEQYF.

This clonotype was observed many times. The CDR3 sequence: CASRPRQHTEAFF. CDR3 sequence (DNA): TGTGCCAGCAGACCTCGACAGCACACTGAAGCTTTCTTT. The chain carries TRBV28 and TRBJ1-1; a weak D match, TRBD1 (5 bases). V was pared by 6 bases and J by 3 bases, with 11 bases between. CDR3 length equals 13 residues. Germline loops: CDR1 MDHEN, CDR2 SYDVKM.

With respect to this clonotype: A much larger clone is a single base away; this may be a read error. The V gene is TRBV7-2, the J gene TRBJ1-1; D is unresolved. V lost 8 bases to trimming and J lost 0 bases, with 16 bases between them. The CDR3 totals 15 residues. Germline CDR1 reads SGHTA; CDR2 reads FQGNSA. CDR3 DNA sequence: TGTGCCAGCGGCCCCGGGATGTCACTGAACACTGAAGCTTTCTTT. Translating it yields CASGPGMSLNTEAFF.

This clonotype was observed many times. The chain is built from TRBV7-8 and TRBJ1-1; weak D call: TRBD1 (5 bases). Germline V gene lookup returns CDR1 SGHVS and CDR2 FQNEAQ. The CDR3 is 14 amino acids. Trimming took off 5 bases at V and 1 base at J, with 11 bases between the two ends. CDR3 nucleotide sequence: TGTGCCAGCAGCAGTTGGGACGGGAACACTGAAGCTTTCTTT. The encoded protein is CASSSWDGNTEAFF.

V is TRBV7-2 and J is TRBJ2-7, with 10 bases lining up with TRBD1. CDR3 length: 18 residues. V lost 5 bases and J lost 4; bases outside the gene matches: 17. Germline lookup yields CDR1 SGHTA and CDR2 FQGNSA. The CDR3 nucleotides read TGTGCCAGCAGCCCCAAGTGGGAGTTCCGGGACAGGGGATACGAGCAGTACTTC. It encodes CASSPKWEFRDRGYEQYF.

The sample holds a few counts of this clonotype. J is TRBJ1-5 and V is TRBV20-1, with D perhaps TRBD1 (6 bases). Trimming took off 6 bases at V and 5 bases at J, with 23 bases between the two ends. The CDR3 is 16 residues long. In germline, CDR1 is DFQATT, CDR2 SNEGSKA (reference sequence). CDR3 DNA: TGCAGTGCCAGACAACCTACAGGGTCTCTCCATCAGCCCCAGCATTTT. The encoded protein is CSARQPTGSLHQPQHF.

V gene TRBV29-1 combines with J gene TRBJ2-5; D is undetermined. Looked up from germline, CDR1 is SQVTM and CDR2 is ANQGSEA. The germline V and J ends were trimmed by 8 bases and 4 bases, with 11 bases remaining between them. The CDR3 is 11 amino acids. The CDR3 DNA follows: TGCAGCAGCCCGGACGGAGAGACCCAGTACTTC. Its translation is CSSPDGETQYF. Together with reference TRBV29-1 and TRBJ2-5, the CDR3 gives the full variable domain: SAVISQKPSRDICQRGTSLTIQCQVDSQVTMMFWYRQQPGQSLTLIATANQGSEATYESGFVIDKFPISRPNLTFSTLTVSNMSPEDSSIYLCSSPDGETQYFGPGTRLLVL.

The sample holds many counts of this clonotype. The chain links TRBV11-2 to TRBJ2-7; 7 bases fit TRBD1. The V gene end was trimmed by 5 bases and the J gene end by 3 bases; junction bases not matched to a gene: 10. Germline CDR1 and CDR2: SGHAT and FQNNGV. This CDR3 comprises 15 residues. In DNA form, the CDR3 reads TGTGCCAGCAGCCAGGGGGACACGGGCTTCTACGAGCAGTACTTC. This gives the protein CASSQGDTGFYEQYF. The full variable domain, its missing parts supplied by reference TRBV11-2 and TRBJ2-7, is EAGVAQSPRYKIIEKRQSVAFWCNPISGHATLYWYQQILGQGPKLLIQFQNNGVVDDSQLPKDRFSAERLKGVDSTLKIQPAKLEDSAVYLCASSQGDTGFYEQYFGPGTRLTVT.

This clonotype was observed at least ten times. The CDR3: CASSFFGRSTPPRGNSPLHF. CDR3 coding DNA: TGTGCCAGCAGCTTTTTTGGGCGATCCACTCCCCCGCGTGGTAATTCACCCCTCCACTTT. This chain uses TRBV7-9 with TRBJ1-6; no reliable D call. Per germline, CDR1 SEHNR and CDR2 FQNEAQ (reference sequence). The CDR3 length is 20 residues. V was cut by 3 bases and J by 6 bases, with 27 bases left in between.

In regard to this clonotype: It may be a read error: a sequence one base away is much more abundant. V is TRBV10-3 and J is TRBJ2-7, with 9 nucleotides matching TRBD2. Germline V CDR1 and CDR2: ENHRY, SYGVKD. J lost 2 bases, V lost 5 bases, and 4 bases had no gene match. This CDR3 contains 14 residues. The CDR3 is CAISKERGAYEQYF. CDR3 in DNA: TGTGCCATCAGTAAGGAGCGGGGGGCCTACGAGCAGTACTTC.

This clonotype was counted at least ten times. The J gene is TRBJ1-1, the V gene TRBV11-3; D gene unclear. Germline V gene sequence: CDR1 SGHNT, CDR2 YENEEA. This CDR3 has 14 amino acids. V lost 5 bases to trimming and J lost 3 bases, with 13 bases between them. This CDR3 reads CASSVRGDHTEAFF. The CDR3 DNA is TGTGCCAGCAGCGTCCGGGGTGATCACACTGAAGCTTTCTTT.

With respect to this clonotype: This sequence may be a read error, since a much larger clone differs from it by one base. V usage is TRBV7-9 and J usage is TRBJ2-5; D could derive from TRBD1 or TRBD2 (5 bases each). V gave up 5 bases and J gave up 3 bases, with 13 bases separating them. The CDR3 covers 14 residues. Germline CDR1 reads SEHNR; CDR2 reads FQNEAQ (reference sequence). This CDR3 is CASSRSGTEETQYF. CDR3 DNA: TGTGCCAGCAGCCGATCCGGGACGGAAGAGACCCAGTACTTC.

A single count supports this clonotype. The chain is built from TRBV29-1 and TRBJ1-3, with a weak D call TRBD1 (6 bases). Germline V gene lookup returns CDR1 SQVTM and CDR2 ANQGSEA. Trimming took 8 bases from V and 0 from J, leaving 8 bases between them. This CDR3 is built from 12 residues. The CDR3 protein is CSRTDSGNTIYF. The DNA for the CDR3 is TGCAGCCGGACAGACTCTGGAAACACCATATATTTT.